The 17 T cell receptor beta chains given below trace back to one sample, sequenced in a study of blood T cell repertoires in COVID-19. Using immunoSEQ multiplex PCR, the repertoire was profiled, and TCRdb retains in-frame clones only, with some absent. Of about 370,000 clones listed, roughly nine tenths are singletons. Material for sequencing was PBMCs or T cells enriched from blood (not recorded which). The receptors originated from a man aged 18 to 35 who had recovered from COVID-19.

This chain uses TRBV10-1 with TRBJ1-5; 8 bases match TRBD1. The germline V gene encodes CDR1 WNHNN and CDR2 SYGVQD (reference sequence). Unmatched junction bases numbered 5, after V lost 9 bases and J lost 4 bases. CDR3 size: 13 residues. The CDR3 is CARWTGSNQPQHF. CDR3 DNA sequence: TGCGCCAGATGGACAGGGAGTAATCAGCCCCAGCATTTT.

J is TRBJ2-1 and V is TRBV7-4; TRBD2 agrees at 11 bases. The junction had 8 bases not matched to a gene; V was cut back by 7 bases and J by 3 bases. CDR1 and CDR2 from the germline V gene are SGHVT and SQSDAQ. This CDR3 has 16 amino acids. The chain's CDR3 is CASTSTTSGIYNEQFF. CDR3 sequence (DNA): TGTGCCAGCACTTCGACGACTAGCGGGATCTACAATGAGCAGTTCTTC.

The chain links TRBV9 to TRBJ2-7, with 8 bases lining up with TRBD2. CDR1 and CDR2 from the germline V gene are SGDLS and YYNGEE. The trim removed 4 bases at V and 3 bases at J, leaving 12 bases unmatched. The CDR3 spans 16 residues. As DNA, the CDR3 is TGTGCCAGCAGCCCTCAGGGGAGCGGGAGAGGCTACGAGCAGTACTTC. Translating it yields CASSPQGSGRGYEQYF.

V and J are TRBV29-1 and TRBJ2-2; possible D gene TRBD1, 5 bases. V gave up 4 bases and J gave up 6 bases, with 9 bases separating them. CDR1 SQVTM and CDR2 ANQGSEA come from the germline V gene. CDR3 length equals 12 residues. The CDR3 reads CSVATGPGELFF. The CDR3 nucleotides are TGCAGCGTTGCCACAGGACCCGGGGAGCTGTTTTTT.

This rearrangement joins TRBV10-2 to TRBJ1-1; D is unresolved. Germline loops: CDR1 WSHSY, CDR2 SAAADI. V was cut by 4 bases and J by 1 base, with 7 bases left in between. The CDR3 consists of 13 residues. CDR3 sequence: CASSGTPNTEAFF. The CDR3 DNA follows: TGCGCCAGCAGTGGGACTCCGAACACTGAAGCTTTCTTT.

The chain uses TRBV24-1 and TRBJ2-1; D is unresolved. V was trimmed by 4 bases and J by 6 bases, leaving 15 bases between them. The CDR3 has 15 residues. Per the germline V gene, CDR1 is KGHDR and CDR2 is SFDVKD. As DNA, the CDR3 is TGTGCCACCAGTGACCTTAATACACCCCCCAATGAGCAGTTCTTC. Its translation: CATSDLNTPPNEQFF.

This sequence joins TRBV10-3 and TRBJ2-1; D is unresolved. V was clipped by 6 bases and J by 3 bases, with 6 bases between them. Germline loops: CDR1 ENHRY, CDR2 SYGVKD. This CDR3 has 12 amino acids. The CDR3 reads CAISPYYNEQFF. The CDR3 coding sequence is TGTGCCATCAGCCCTTACTACAATGAGCAGTTCTTC.

The V gene is TRBV5-1, the J gene TRBJ1-1; 8 bases are shared with TRBD1. V was clipped by 0 bases and J by 2 bases; unmatched bases: 9. The length of the CDR3 is 17 residues. CDR1 and CDR2 from the germline V gene are SGHRS and YFSETQ. The CDR3 protein is CASSLGSRGRDNTEAFF. In nucleotides, the CDR3 is TGCGCCAGCAGCTTGGGGAGCAGGGGGCGCGATAACACTGAAGCTTTCTTT.

This clone was detected a few times. The CDR3 loop is CASSPHLPGGTEYNEQFF. For the CDR3, the DNA is TGTGCCAGTAGTCCACATCTCCCGGGGGGGACAGAATACAATGAGCAGTTCTTC. The chain links TRBV19 to TRBJ2-1; D perhaps matches TRBD2 (8 bases). Trimming cost V 5 bases and J 4 bases, with 24 bases left between them. Germline CDR1 LNHDA, CDR2 SQIVND (reference sequence). The CDR3 covers 18 residues.

The rearrangement links TRBV6-4 to TRBJ1-6, with D hard to call. Germline CDR1 reads MRHNA; CDR2 reads SNTAGT. There are 13 residues in the CDR3. Trimming left V 2 bases short and J 10 bases short, with 9 bases between. The CDR3 bases are TGTGCCAGCAGTGACCAGGTTGGCTCACCCCTCCACTTT. This codes for CASSDQVGSPLHF.

The chain combines TRBV18 with TRBJ1-1, with 7 nucleotides matching TRBD1. Per the germline V gene, CDR1 is KGHSH and CDR2 is LQKENI. V lost 3 bases, J lost 6 bases, and 7 bases stayed unmatched. The CDR3 is 14 residues long. In DNA form, the CDR3 reads TGTGCCAGCTCACCCAAACAGGGGATCGCTGAAGCTTTCTTT. Translating gives CASSPKQGIAEAFF.

This chain links TRBV27 with TRBJ2-7; possibly TRBD2 for D (5 bases). Trimming shortened V by 8 bases and J by 1 base, and 15 bases separated the two germline ends. Germline assignment: CDR1 MNHEY and CDR2 SMNVEV (reference sequence). This CDR3 is built from 14 residues. The CDR3 region is CASGPRRYSYEQYF. The DNA for the CDR3 is TGTGCCAGCGGGCCTAGGAGGTATTCCTACGAGCAGTACTTC.

The genes are TRBV25-1 and TRBJ1-1; the D gene is possibly TRBD1 (5 bases). In germline, CDR1 is MGHDK, CDR2 SYGVNS. Trimming cost V 2 bases and J 4 bases, with 14 bases left between them. CDR3 length: 15 amino acids. The CDR3 DNA reads as TGTGCCAGCAGTGAAAGGATTGGGGGGGTCACTGAAGCTTTCTTT. Protein sequence: CASSERIGGVTEAFF.

This clone was recorded only once. The chain recombines TRBV7-6 with TRBJ2-2; 14 nucleotides align to TRBD2. The trim removed 3 bases at V and 9 bases at J, leaving 3 bases unmatched. This CDR3 is 15 amino acids long. CDR1 is SGHVS and CDR2 is FNYEAQ in the germline V gene. CDR3 protein: CASSLTSGRARELFF. The CDR3 DNA reads as TGTGCCAGCAGCTTGACTAGCGGGAGGGCCCGGGAGCTGTTTTTT.

This clone was seen just once. The chain links TRBV27 to TRBJ1-1; no firm D call. This CDR3 comprises 13 residues. From germline, CDR1 is MNHEY and CDR2 SMNVEV (reference sequence). V was trimmed by 3 bases and J by 4 bases, leaving 9 bases between them. The CDR3 region is CASSFWGGTEAFF. The CDR3 DNA reads TGTGCCAGCAGTTTCTGGGGAGGCACTGAAGCTTTCTTT.

Regarding this clone: The identical CDR3 is also encoded by other nucleotide sequences in the sample. The V and J genes are TRBV5-1 and TRBJ2-3, with D maybe TRBD2 (6 bases). There are 15 residues in the CDR3. Per the germline V gene, CDR1 is SGHRS and CDR2 is YFSETQ. Trimming removed 2 bases from V and 3 bases from J, with 13 bases in between. The CDR3 region is CASSFTGGGTDTQYF. The CDR3 region has the DNA TGCGCCAGCAGCTTTACCGGGGGAGGAACAGATACGCAGTATTTT.

The genes are TRBV4-1 and TRBJ2-7; no reliable D call. V dropped 4 bases and J dropped 5 bases, with 15 bases sitting between them. Germline CDR1 and CDR2: MGHRA and YSYEKL. The CDR3 loop spans 14 amino acids. Here the CDR3 reads CASSPEWQVDEQYF. CDR3 DNA sequence: TGCGCCAGCAGCCCGGAATGGCAGGTCGACGAGCAGTACTTC.